Shown below are 7 T cell receptor beta chains from a single sample sequenced in a study of identifying expanded T cells in peripheral blood. The assay was immunoSEQ multiplex PCR, and TCRdb's table has in-frame clones only and misses some. Altogether 60,000 to 65,000 clones are present, about four fifths being singletons, with the ten largest covering 15% to 20%. The sample taken for sequencing was blood. All receptors derive from a person between 18 and 75 years old in good health.

V gene TRBV5-1 combines with J gene TRBJ2-5; TRBD2 matches 11 bases. This CDR3 contains 19 residues. Trimming cost V 4 bases and J 2 bases; bases outside gene matches: 16. CDR1 is SGHRS and CDR2 is YFSETQ in the germline V gene. Here the CDR3 reads CASSPTTSGGLLRQETQYF. CDR3 bases: TGCGCCAGCAGCCCAACCACTAGCGGGGGCCTCCTACGACAAGAGACCCAGTACTTC. The full variable domain, completed using reference TRBV5-1 and TRBJ2-5, is KAGVTQTPRYLIKTRGQQVTLSCSPISGHRSVSWYQQTPGQGLQFLFEYFSETQRNKGNFPGRFSGRQFSNSRSEMNVSTLELGDSALYLCASSPTTSGGLLRQETQYFGPGTRLLVL.

CDR3 loop: CASSRMGGPLNYEQYV. CDR3 nucleotide sequence: TGTGCCAGCAGCCGCATGGGAGGGCCGCTCAACTACGAGCAGTACGTC. The gene calls are TRBV28 and TRBJ2-7, with 7 positions matching TRBD2. Per the germline V gene, CDR1 is MDHEN and CDR2 is SYDVKM. The CDR3 length is 16 residues. Unmatched junction bases numbered 14, after V lost 6 bases and J lost 3 bases.

V gene TRBV4-2 combines with J gene TRBJ2-3, with TRBD1 as a possible D gene (6 bases). This CDR3 comprises 18 residues. The germline V gene encodes CDR1 LGHNA and CDR2 YNFKEQ. The V end lost 1 base, the J end lost 6 bases, and 23 bases lay between the germline ends. The CDR3 region is CASSQVGEGQAWVDTQYF. DNA of the CDR3: TGTGCCAGCAGCCAAGTAGGTGAGGGACAAGCGTGGGTGGATACGCAGTATTTT.

The genes are TRBV5-5 and TRBJ2-5; 7 nucleotides agree with TRBD2. V was pared by 1 base and J by 4 bases, with 13 bases of the junction left unmatched. This CDR3 is built from 17 residues. Germline CDR1 and CDR2: SGHKS and YYEKEE (reference sequence). The CDR3 protein is CASSLLSGTTFLETQYF. As DNA, the CDR3 is TGTGCCAGCAGCTTGCTCTCTGGGACTACTTTCTTAGAGACCCAGTACTTC. The full variable domain, rest sourced from reference TRBV5-5 and TRBJ2-5, is DAGVTQSPTHLIKTRGQQVTLRCSPISGHKSVSWYQQVLGQGPQFIFQYYEKEERGRGNFPDRFSARQFPNYSSELNVNALLLGDSALYLCASSLLSGTTFLETQYFGPGTRLLVL.

This chain joins TRBV7-9 and TRBJ2-7, with D perhaps assigned TRBD1 or TRBD2 (6 bases each). The CDR3 length is 14 residues. V lost 3 bases and J 4 bases, leaving 13 bases between the germline ends. CDR1 is SEHNR and CDR2 is FQNEAQ in the germline V gene (reference sequence). The CDR3 DNA is TGTGCCAGCAGCTTCAGAAAGGGGGGATACGAGCAGTACTTC. It encodes CASSFRKGGYEQYF.

The chain recombines TRBV19 with TRBJ1-2, with D possibly TRBD1 on 6 matching bases. The CDR3 spans 14 residues. V was cut by 3 bases and J by 5 bases, with 13 bases left in between. Germline V gene lookup returns CDR1 LNHDA and CDR2 SQIVND (reference sequence). CDR3 region: CASSIGTSAYGYTF. The CDR3 bases are TGTGCCAGTAGTATCGGGACATCGGCGTATGGCTACACCTTC.

In DNA form, the CDR3 reads TGCGCCAGCAGCTCGGCGGGCGGGACCACCTACGAGCAGTACTTC. Residues: CASSSAGGTTYEQYF. The rearrangement uses TRBV5-1 and TRBJ2-7, with D perhaps matching TRBD2 (6 bases). The CDR3 has 15 amino acids. Trimming removed 3 bases from V and 2 bases from J, with 15 bases in between. Germline V lookup: CDR1 SGHRS, CDR2 YFSETQ.